This is a list of T cell receptor beta chains from one sample in a study of identical twins' blood T cells. Using its own MiXCR run on the 5' RACE reads, TCRdb lists one record per CDR3 protein. This table holds 300,000 to 450,000 distinct CDR3 sequences, about 28% found once. Sequencing used PBMCs. The receptors derive from a woman aged 18-50 years in good health. CDR3s include the opening cysteine and the closing phenylalanine or tryptophan. D genes are given only for firm matches. Clone size is shown for a subset of rows, as once, few, many or a class of expanded clone.

.,TRBV12-3/TRBV12-4,.,TRBJ2-2,TGTGCCAGCAGTAAACGCACCGGGGAGCTGTTTTTT,CASSKRTGELFF
.,TRBV20-1,few,TRBJ1-2,TGCAGTGCTGGAGAGGGAACGCGGGGGAACTATGGCTACACCTTC,CSAGEGTRGNYGYTF
.,TRBV19,.,TRBJ2-7,TGTGCCAGTAGTGCCGAATTCGGTTACGAGCAGTACTTC,CASSAEFGYEQYF
.,TRBV28,few,TRBJ1-2,TGTGCCGAAGGTGGACAGCTAGGCTACACCTTC,CAEGGQLGYTF
TRBD1,TRBV5-1,.,TRBJ1-1,TGCGCCAGCAGCGAGGGGCCCACAGGGGAGGGTGAAGCTTTCTTT,CASSEGPTGEGEAFF
TRBD2,TRBV11-2,.,TRBJ2-5,TGTGCCAGCACCGGGACTAGCGGGGGGTTACAAGAGACCCAGTACTTC,CASTGTSGGLQETQYF
.,TRBV27,.,TRBJ1-2,TGTGCCAGCAGTTTGAGGCGGGACTATGGCTACACCTTC,CASSLRRDYGYTF
TRBD1,TRBV9,.,TRBJ1-4,TGTGCCAGCAGCACCGGGACAGGGGGCCGTAGCACGGAAAAACTGTTTTTT,CASSTGTGGRSTEKLFF
.,TRBV27,few,TRBJ1-6,TGTGCCAGCAGTATCGGACCTTTCTCACCCCTCCACTTT,CASSIGPFSPLHF
TRBD1,TRBV16,few,TRBJ1-2,TGTGCCAGCAGCCAAGGGACAGGGGGCGTTTACTACACCTTC,CASSQGTGGVYYTF
.,TRBV11-3,.,TRBJ2-1,TGTGCCAGCGTCAAACAGGGATGGAATGAGCAGTTATTC,CASVKQGWNEQLF
TRBD2,TRBV2,few,TRBJ2-5,TGTGCCAGCAGCCGACTAGCGGGTGGACAAGAGACCCAGTACTTC,CASSRLAGGQETQYF
TRBD1,TRBV7-2,.,TRBJ1-1,TGTGCCAGCAGCTTAATGATCGGGACAGGGAACACTGAAGCTTTCTTT,CASSLMIGTGNTEAFF
.,TRBV9,many,TRBJ1-6,TGTGCCAGCAGCGTAGATTGGGGGAATTCACCCCTCCACTTT,CASSVDWGNSPLHF
.,TRBV5-1,few,TRBJ2-3,TGCGCCAGCTCGGAGGTTAGCACAGATACGCAGTATTTT,CASSEVSTDTQYF
.,TRBV27,.,TRBJ1-2,TGTGCCAGCAGGCCCCGGACAGAGTCCTATGGCTACACCTTC,CASRPRTESYGYTF
.,TRBV23-1,.,TRBJ2-5,TGCGCCAGCAGTCTAGACCCCGTGACCCAGTACTTC,CASSLDPVTQYF
TRBD1,TRBV2,many,TRBJ2-2,TGTGCCAGCAGTGGGGGACAGGCCGGGGAGCTGTTTTTT,CASSGGQAGELFF
TRBD2,TRBV12-3/TRBV12-4,few,TRBJ2-4,TGTGCCAGCAGTTTAAAGCGGCTAGCGGGGGACATTCAGTACTTC,CASSLKRLAGDIQYF
.,TRBV5-4,once,TRBJ2-1,TGTGCCAGCGTTGGTAGCGGACCCAATGAGCAGTTCTTC,CASVGSGPNEQFF
.,TRBV6-5,.,TRBJ1-6,TGTGCCAGCAGTTATGCTCAAAATTCACCCCTCCACTTT,CASSYAQNSPLHF
.,TRBV11-2,few,TRBJ2-7,TGTGCCAGCAGCCGGGGATATTCCTACGAGCAGTACTTC,CASSRGYSYEQYF
.,TRBV18,few,TRBJ1-1,TGTGCCAGCTCTCGAGAGACCCGGGGTGAAGCTTTCTTT,CASSRETRGEAFF
TRBD1,TRBV7-9,few,TRBJ1-1,TGTGCCAGCAGCTTAGGACAGGGAGCGAACACTGAAGCTTTCTTT,CASSLGQGANTEAFF
.,TRBV20-1,few,TRBJ1-5,TGCAGTGCTAGTGTTTTCCCCCTTGGGACGCAGCCCCAGCATTTT,CSASVFPLGTQPQHF
TRBD1,TRBV7-9,few,TRBJ1-1,TGTGCCAGCAGCTTAGGGTCAGGGGGCGAATTGGCTGAAGCTTTCTTT,CASSLGSGGELAEAFF
.,TRBV14,many,TRBJ2-1,TGTGCCAGCAGCCAAAATTACAATGAGCAGTTCTTC,CASSQNYNEQFF
TRBD2,TRBV29-1,.,TRBJ2-1,TGCAGCGCTGGGACTAGCGGCCAAAGGGGTGAGCAGTTCTTC,CSAGTSGQRGEQFF
.,TRBV3-1,.,TRBJ1-1,TGTGCCAGCAGCCCTAGAGGTAAGAACACTGAAGCTTTCTTT,CASSPRGKNTEAFF
TRBD2,TRBV27,.,TRBJ2-1,TGTGCCAGCAGTTTAAGGGAGGGAGGGCCAATCAATGAGCAGTTCTTC,CASSLREGGPINEQFF
.,TRBV19,.,TRBJ2-3,TGTGCCAGTAGTATGCTACCCACAGATACGCAGTATTTT,CASSMLPTDTQYF
.,TRBV10-3,many,TRBJ2-2,TGTGCCATCAGTGAGTCGACAGGTTACACCGGGGAGCTGTTTTTT,CAISESTGYTGELFF
.,TRBV7-9,.,TRBJ1-4,TGTGCCAGCAGCTTAGGACGGGCGGCTAATGAAAAACTGTTTTTT,CASSLGRAANEKLFF